The clone carrying this TCR beta chain occurred a few times. Its cognate antigen is unknown. It was with a sample-barcoded 5' primer and a J-beta primer mix that a second PCR of roughly 7 to 12 cycles was run. Every cDNA molecule bore a tag from a template-switch adaptor containing 12 random nucleotides. MiXCR, applied by TCRdb to the 5' RACE reads, yields one record per CDR3 protein. The repertoire consists of roughly 680,000 distinct CDR3 sequences, with under 25% occurring once and the leading ten covering 3.6%. Germline CDR1 is LNHNV and CDR2 is YYDKDF (reference sequence). The CDR3 extends over 15 amino acids. Trimming cost V 5 bases and J 7 bases, with 18 bases left between them. The sample comes from a study of blood T cells in healthy people across ages. Samples had at least 7 million PBMCs isolated from them. With each sample, at least 5.5 micrograms of total RNA were extracted. Findings and limits, study-wide: Diversity estimated from one million T cells was considered an underestimate.

The specimen was blood. The receptor's source is a man between 70 and 80 years old in good health. The J gene is TRBJ2-4, the V gene TRBV15; maybe TRBD2 (7 bases). CDR3 region: CATSPNRGAVNIQYF. The CDR3 coding sequence is TGTGCCACCAGCCCAAATCGGGGGGCGGTTAACATTCAGTACTTC.